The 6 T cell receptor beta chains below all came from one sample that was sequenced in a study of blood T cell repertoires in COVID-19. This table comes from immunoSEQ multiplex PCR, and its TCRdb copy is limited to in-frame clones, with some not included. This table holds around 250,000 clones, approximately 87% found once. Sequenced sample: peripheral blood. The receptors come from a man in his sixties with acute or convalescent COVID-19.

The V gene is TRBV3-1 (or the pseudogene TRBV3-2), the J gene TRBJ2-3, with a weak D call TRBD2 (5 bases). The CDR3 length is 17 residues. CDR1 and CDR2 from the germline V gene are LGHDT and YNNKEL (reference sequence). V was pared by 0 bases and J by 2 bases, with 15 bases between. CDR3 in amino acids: CASSQDGAELLTDTQYF. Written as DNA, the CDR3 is TGTGCCAGCAGCCAAGACGGAGCGGAGCTCCTCACAGATACGCAGTATTTT.

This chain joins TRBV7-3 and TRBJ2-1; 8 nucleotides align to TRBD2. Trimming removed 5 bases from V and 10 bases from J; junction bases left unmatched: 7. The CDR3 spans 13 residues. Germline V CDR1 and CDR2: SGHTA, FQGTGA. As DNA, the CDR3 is TGTGCCAGCAGCCGGAAGGTAGCGGGAGAGCAGTTCTTC. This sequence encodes CASSRKVAGEQFF.

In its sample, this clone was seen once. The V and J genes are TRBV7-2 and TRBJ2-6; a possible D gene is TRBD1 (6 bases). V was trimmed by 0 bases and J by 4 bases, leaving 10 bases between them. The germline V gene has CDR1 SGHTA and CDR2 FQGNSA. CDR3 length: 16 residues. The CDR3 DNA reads TGTGCCAGCAGCTTAGCGCATGGGACAGGGGCCAACGTCCTGACTTTC. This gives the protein CASSLAHGTGANVLTF. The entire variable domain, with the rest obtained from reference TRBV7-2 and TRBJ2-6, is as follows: GAGVSQSPSNKVTEKGKDVELRCDPISGHTALYWYRQSLGQGLEFLIYFQGNSAPDKSGLPSDRFSAERTGGSVSTLTIQRTQQEDSAVYLCASSLAHGTGANVLTFGAGSRLTVL.

DNA of the CDR3: TGTGCCAGCAGCCCTGGGGGGGCCGGGACTGAAGCTTTCTTT. It translates to CASSPGGAGTEAFF. The chain carries TRBV7-2 and TRBJ1-1, with D perhaps TRBD1 (6 bases). In germline, CDR1 is SGHTA, CDR2 FQGNSA. The CDR3 runs 14 residues. V lost 5 bases and J 5 bases, leaving 15 bases between the germline ends.

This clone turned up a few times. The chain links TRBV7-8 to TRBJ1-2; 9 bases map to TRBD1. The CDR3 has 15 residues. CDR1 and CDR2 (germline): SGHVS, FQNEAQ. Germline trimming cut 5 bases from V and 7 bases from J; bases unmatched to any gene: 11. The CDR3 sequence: CASSLPGQGRGGYTF. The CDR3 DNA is TGTGCCAGCAGCCTCCCGGGACAGGGCCGGGGTGGCTACACCTTC.

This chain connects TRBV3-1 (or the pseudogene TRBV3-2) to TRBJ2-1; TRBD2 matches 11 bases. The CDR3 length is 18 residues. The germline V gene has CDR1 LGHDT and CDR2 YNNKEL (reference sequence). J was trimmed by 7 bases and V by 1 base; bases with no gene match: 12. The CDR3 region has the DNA TGTGCCAGCAGCCAAGTAGCGGGAGGGCCTACTCCGACTAATGAGCAGTTCTTC. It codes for CASSQVAGGPTPTNEQFF.